This TCR beta chain was captured in a study of response to subunit inactivated influenza vaccine. General study findings and limits: Few additional T cells are recruited per seasonal influenza vaccination, authors suggested.

TCRdb analysed the RT-PCR reads with MiXCR anew, one entry per CDR3 protein. The sample has about 500,000 distinct CDR3 sequences; 15% to 20% are singletons. CDR3 length equals 14 residues. Germline loops: CDR1 SQVTM, CDR2 ANQGSEA. V shed 6 bases, J shed 4 bases, and the junction held 9 bases outside the gene matches. This clonotype was picked up many times. Its antigen is not known. The material sequenced was CD4+ T cells sorted from PBMCs, taken around 25 months after vaccination. This sequence originates from a man aged 45-69 years who received an inactivated influenza vaccine. The chain links TRBV29-1 to TRBJ2-5; 9 bases fit TRBD1. CDR3 coding DNA: TGCAGCGTGGCGGGACAGGGTCAAACAGAGACCCAGTACTTC. As protein: CSVAGQGQTETQYF.